Described below is a single T cell receptor beta chain sequence and its context. This record belongs to a study of blood T cell repertoires in COVID-19. Whole-study context: In each case, the material was cDNA or gDNA derived from T cells, B-cell-depleted T cells, or PBMCs.

Germline CDR1 reads KGHSH; CDR2 reads LQKENI. Trimming at V came to 3 bases and at J to 2 bases, leaving 4 bases not matched to a gene. The CDR3 spans 14 residues. Under the authors' procedure: Reference gene primers were amplified, and this amplification served to estimate nucleated cell counts. The protocol was immunoSEQ multiplex PCR, while the TCRdb copy is restricted to in-frame clones and leaves out a portion. V and J calls plus clone size are reproduced from that table; the DNA served to infer D and trimming. The table shows approximately 120,000 clones, with about 79% occurring only once. Sequenced: peripheral blood. The chain employs TRBV18 and TRBJ2-7; 7 bases agree with TRBD2. This sequence was found in a woman aged 80 or older with active or convalescent COVID-19. The chain's CDR3 is CASSPGLPTYEQYF. The CDR3 DNA sequence: TGTGCCAGCTCACCGGGACTACCGACCTACGAGCAGTACTTC.